This T cell receptor beta chain came from a study of cytomegalovirus exposure and HLA in healthy donors. TCRdb keeps only in-frame clones here, not all; method: immunoSEQ multiplex PCR. The sample contains more than 35,000 clones, over 85% of which appear only once. CDR3 size: 13 residues. Per the germline V gene, CDR1 is KGHSH and CDR2 is LQKENI. The V end was cut by 3 bases, the J end by 5 bases, with 8 bases between. The genes are TRBV18 and TRBJ1-5; D is uncertain. The TCR sequence derives from a man aged 18 to 29 in good health and CMV-seronegative. Sequenced material: PBMCs. The CDR3 region has the DNA TGTGCCAGCTCACCCGACATATATCAGCCCCAGCATTTT. This sequence encodes CASSPDIYQPQHF.